These 28 T cell receptor beta chains were sequenced from one sample in a study of neurological immune-mediated disorders. TCRdb passed the 5' RACE reads through MiXCR, listing each CDR3 protein once. The sample consists of about 70,000 distinct CDR3 sequences, roughly 4.5% of them appearing once. The sequenced material came from PBMCs. The receptors were sampled from an older woman with multiple sclerosis.

This clonotype occurred many times. Germline and junction disagree at one end, which may indicate a read error. The genes are TRBV7-7 and TRBJ2-7; 7 bases are shared with TRBD1. The CDR3 spans 15 residues. Germline V CDR1 and CDR2: SSHAT, FNYEAQ (reference sequence). The DNA of the CDR3 is TGTGCTAGCAGCTCAGGCCCGGGACAGAAATACGAGCAGTACTTC. Translated: CASSSGPGQKYEQYF.

This clonotype was counted ten times or more. V gene TRBV20-1 combines with J gene TRBJ2-7; 10 bases agree with TRBD2. V dropped 6 bases and J dropped 0; count of bases not matched to a gene: 2. The length of the CDR3 is 13 residues. From germline, CDR1 is DFQATT and CDR2 SNEGSKA (reference sequence). Here the CDR3 reads CSAASGSSYEQYF. The CDR3 region has the DNA TGCAGTGCGGCTAGCGGGAGCTCCTACGAGCAGTACTTC.

This clonotype was counted many times. The rearrangement joins TRBV7-9 to TRBJ2-3; 12 nucleotides align to TRBD2. V dropped 5 bases and J dropped 0; count of bases not matched to a gene: 6. Germline values: CDR1 SEHNR, CDR2 FQNEAQ (reference sequence). CDR3 length: 17 residues. The CDR3 protein is CASSLMTSGRSTDTQYF. The DNA of the CDR3 is TGTGCCAGCAGCCTCATGACTAGCGGGAGAAGCACAGATACGCAGTATTTT.

This clonotype has at least ten counts. The CDR3, as DNA: TGCGCCAGCAGCCAAGGGGAGGGGCTAGCGGGAGGGCCCGGGGAGCTGTTTTTT. This encodes CASSQGEGLAGGPGELFF. This chain joins TRBV4-3 and TRBJ2-2, with 12 bases matching TRBD2. The ends lost 1 base at V and 6 bases at J; junction bases unmatched: 9. The CDR3 extends over 18 amino acids. Germline-derived CDR1 and CDR2 are LGHNA and YSLEER.

This clonotype was observed at least ten times. The CDR3 DNA reads TGCAGTGCTTGGTCCAGCGGGAGCTCCTACAATGAGCAGTTCTTC. Amino acids: CSAWSSGSSYNEQFF. The chain couples TRBV20-1 to TRBJ2-1; 8 bases are a match to TRBD2. Germline loops: CDR1 DFQATT, CDR2 SNEGSKA (reference sequence). The junction had 6 bases not matched to a gene; V was cut back by 5 bases and J by 0 bases. The CDR3 is made up of 15 amino acids.

This clonotype was found many times. The chain carries TRBV4-3 and TRBJ2-2; D not certain. Trimming took off 0 bases at V and 9 bases at J, with 14 bases between the two ends. The CDR3 has 15 residues. Germline CDR1 and CDR2: LGHNA and YSLEER. CDR3 in amino acids: CASSQDRMDARELFF. The DNA for the CDR3 is TGCGCCAGCAGCCAAGATCGAATGGACGCGCGGGAGCTGTTTTTT.

This clonotype was seen repeatedly, ten times or more. The gene calls are TRBV2 and TRBJ1-5, with TRBD1 as a possible D gene (5 bases). V lost 0 bases, J lost 6 bases, and 9 bases lay in between. The CDR3 extends over 14 amino acids. The germline V gene encodes CDR1 SNHLY and CDR2 FYNNEI. The CDR3 DNA sequence: TGTGCCAGCAGTGAAGCGCTTGGGACTCAGCCCCAGCATTTT. It yields the protein CASSEALGTQPQHF.

This clonotype was seen many times. This sequence joins TRBV24-1 and TRBJ2-3; 7 nucleotides match TRBD1. Germline CDR1 and CDR2: KGHDR and SFDVKD. The CDR3 totals 13 residues. V dropped 4 bases and J dropped 8; count of bases not matched to a gene: 5. CDR3 sequence: CATSDTGVRTQYF. In nucleotides, the CDR3 is TGTGCCACCAGTGACACAGGGGTACGTACGCAGTATTTT.

This clonotype was recorded at least ten times. CDR3 protein: CASSPGTGANTEAFF. For the CDR3, the DNA is TGTGCCAGCAGCCCCGGGACAGGGGCGAACACTGAAGCTTTCTTT. The chain links TRBV6-5 to TRBJ1-1, with 10 bases aligning to TRBD1. The CDR3 covers 15 residues. In germline, CDR1 is MNHEY, CDR2 SVGAGI. Trimming cost V 6 bases and J 1 base; bases outside gene matches: 5.

This clonotype was found many times. For the CDR3, the DNA is TGCAGTGCACCCGGGACCAGGAAGGCGTATACGCAGTATTTT. Its translation: CSAPGTRKAYTQYF. The gene calls are TRBV20-1 and TRBJ2-3; possibly TRBD1 or TRBD2 for D (5 bases each). Trimming removed 6 bases from V and 7 bases from J, with 20 bases in between. CDR3 length: 14 amino acids. Per germline, CDR1 DFQATT and CDR2 SNEGSKA (reference sequence).

This clonotype was observed many times. The CDR3 sequence: CASSLGQGPDTQYF. The CDR3 bases are TGTGCCAGCAGTTTAGGACAGGGTCCAGATACGCAGTATTTT. J is TRBJ2-3 and V is TRBV12-3 or TRBV12-4; TRBD1 matches at 7 bases. The J segment lost 4 bases and the V segment lost 1 base, leaving 2 bases of the junction unmatched. This CDR3 has 14 amino acids.

This clonotype showed up many times. The chain combines TRBV4-1 with TRBJ2-3; D is unclear. Per the germline V gene, CDR1 is MGHRA and CDR2 is YSYEKL. The V end was cut by 0 bases, the J end by 2 bases, with 6 bases between. This CDR3 spans 14 amino acids. The CDR3 DNA reads TGCGCCAGCAGCCAAGAGCCTTCCACAGATACGCAGTATTTT. This gives the protein CASSQEPSTDTQYF.

At least ten counts were recorded for this clonotype. V usage is TRBV4-3 and J usage is TRBJ2-6, with D perhaps matching TRBD2 (6 bases). CDR1 LGHNA and CDR2 YSLEER come from the germline V gene. The V and J ends lost 0 bases and 0 bases respectively, with 15 bases between them. The CDR3 is 19 amino acids. For the CDR3, the DNA is TGCGCCAGCAGCCAAGAAAGAGAACTAGCTTTCTCTGGGGCCAACGTCCTGACTTTC. This codes for CASSQERELAFSGANVLTF.

This clonotype was counted many times. Written as DNA, the CDR3 is TGTGCCAGCAGTTCGGGAACCTTCTATGGCTACACCTTC. Residues: CASSSGTFYGYTF. The chain couples TRBV12-3 or TRBV12-4 to TRBJ1-2; D call uncertain. V was trimmed by 4 bases and J by 4 bases, leaving 10 bases between them. The CDR3 totals 13 residues.

This clonotype has only a few counts. V gene TRBV20-1 combines with J gene TRBJ2-1; 9 bases map to TRBD2. This CDR3 is built from 14 residues. The trim removed 6 bases at V and 5 bases at J, leaving 8 bases unmatched. The V gene's germline CDR1 is DFQATT and CDR2 SNEGSKA (reference sequence). CDR3 DNA sequence: TGCAGTGCCAGAAGCGGGAGGAACCACAATGAGCAGTTCTTC. Amino acid sequence: CSARSGRNHNEQFF.

By share of the sample, this clonotype is medium-sized. The J gene is TRBJ1-2, the V gene TRBV12-3 or TRBV12-4; D unresolved. The CDR3 is made up of 14 amino acids. V was pared by 3 bases and J by 4 bases, with 12 bases between. The CDR3 sequence: CASSFAGVGYGYTF. CDR3 nucleotide sequence: TGTGCCAGCAGTTTTGCGGGTGTGGGCTATGGCTACACCTTC.

This clonotype turned up a few times. The chain employs TRBV11-2 and TRBJ1-2; tentative D call: TRBD1 (5 bases). Trimming took 1 base from V and 5 from J, leaving 5 bases between them. The germline V gene has CDR1 SGHAT and CDR2 FQNNGV. The CDR3 is made up of 12 amino acids. CDR3 protein: CASSLGQYGYTF. CDR3 coding DNA: TGTGCCAGCAGCTTAGGACAGTATGGCTACACCTTC.

This clonotype was recorded many times. The chain joins TRBV12-3 or TRBV12-4 to TRBJ2-7, with 9 bases that match TRBD1. The trim removed 3 bases at V and 4 bases at J, leaving 4 bases unmatched. The CDR3 length is 14 residues. The CDR3 loop is CASSFGTGYYEQYF. CDR3 DNA: TGTGCCAGCAGTTTTGGGACAGGGTATTACGAGCAGTACTTC.

This clonotype was counted ten times or more. The chain is built from TRBV6-2 or TRBV6-3 and TRBJ2-7; D unresolved. This CDR3 has 12 residues. CDR1 is MNHEY and CDR2 is SVGEGT in the germline V gene. V was clipped by 6 bases and J by 3 bases, with 9 bases between them. The CDR3 reads CASSEHYYEQYF. CDR3 sequence (DNA): TGTGCCAGCAGCGAACACTACTACGAGCAGTACTTC.

The rearrangement links TRBV12-5 to TRBJ1-1; possibly TRBD1 for D (5 bases). The CDR3 is 14 amino acids. Per germline, CDR1 LGHNT and CDR2 FRNRAP. The ends were cut back, 6 bases at V and 0 bases at J, with 11 bases in the middle. Here the CDR3 DNA reads TGTGCTAGTGGACGGGACTTGGTGAACACTGAAGCTTTCTTT. This encodes CASGRDLVNTEAFF. Full variable domain (outside the CDR3, taken from reference TRBV12-5 and TRBJ1-1): DARVTQTPRHKVTEMGQEVTMRCQPILGHNTVFWYRQTMMQGLELLAYFRNRAPLDDSGMPKDRFSAEMPDATLATLKIQPSEPRDSAVYFCASGRDLVNTEAFFGQGTRLTVV.

This chain joins TRBV7-9 and TRBJ1-2; the D gene is possibly TRBD1 (5 bases). The length of the CDR3 is 15 residues. Germline-derived CDR1 and CDR2 are SEHNR and FQNEAQ (reference sequence). With 0 bases removed from V and 2 bases from J, the gap between germline ends came to 10 bases. This CDR3 reads CASSLAGWDNYGYTF. The CDR3 DNA follows: TGTGCCAGCAGCTTAGCTGGGTGGGACAACTATGGCTACACCTTC.

This clonotype came up many times. One end of the junction does not line up with germline, which may come from a read error. The V gene is TRBV3-1, the J gene TRBJ2-2; D is undetermined. The CDR3 consists of 14 residues. Per germline, CDR1 LGHDT and CDR2 YNNKEL (reference sequence). CDR3 coding DNA: TGTGCCAGCACCCAAAAAAGGAACACCGGGGAGCTGTTTTTT. Protein: CASTQKRNTGELFF.

This clonotype has at least ten counts. The gene calls are TRBV5-8 and TRBJ1-5; D not resolved. Germline V gene sequence: CDR1 SGHTS, CDR2 YDEGEE. The CDR3 length is 11 residues. Trimming cost V 6 bases and J 9 bases, with 10 bases left between them. The CDR3 bases are TGTGCCAGCACTAGGACCGGGCCCCAGCATTTT. Its protein is CASTRTGPQHF.

This clonotype was seen ten or more times. The chain combines TRBV12-3 or TRBV12-4 with TRBJ2-4; 7 bases match TRBD2. The CDR3 has 11 residues. V shed 7 bases, J shed 11 bases, and the junction held 5 bases outside the gene matches. CDR3 coding DNA: TGTGCCAGCACCTCGAGCGGGGTTCAGTACTTC. This gives the protein CASTSSGVQYF.

The DNA of the CDR3 is TGCAGTGCTAGAGTGATAGGGCCCGGGAATCAGCCCCAGCATTTT. Its protein product is CSARVIGPGNQPQHF. The chain is built from TRBV20-1 and TRBJ1-5; D gene ambiguous. Trimming stripped 1 base from V and 4 bases from J, with 14 bases between. Germline-derived CDR1 and CDR2 are DFQATT and SNEGSKA (reference sequence). The CDR3 consists of 15 residues.

This clonotype turned up a few times. This sequence joins TRBV6-6 and TRBJ2-3; 13 bases line up with TRBD2. From germline, CDR1 is MNHNY and CDR2 SVGAGI (reference sequence). The CDR3 is 19 residues long. V gave up 4 bases and J gave up 4 bases; unmatched junction bases: 14. CDR3 amino acids: CASSSPGVGLAGIPDTQYF. CDR3 nucleotides: TGTGCCAGCAGTTCCCCCGGGGTGGGACTAGCGGGGATACCAGATACGCAGTATTTT.

The rearrangement links TRBV7-9 to TRBJ1-2; 9 bases line up with TRBD1. The V gene end was trimmed by 6 bases and the J gene end by 4 bases; junction bases not matched to a gene: 3. Germline V gives CDR1 SEHNR, CDR2 FQNEAQ (reference sequence). The CDR3 extends over 13 amino acids. For the CDR3, the DNA is TGTGCCAGCAGACAGGGGGCGGTCTATGGCTACACCTTC. Protein product: CASRQGAVYGYTF.

This clonotype was observed at least ten times. V gene TRBV5-1 combines with J gene TRBJ2-1; D is uncertain. The CDR3 is 12 residues long. Deletions cut 6 bases from V and 3 bases from J, with 7 bases between. Germline V gene data show CDR1 as SGHRS and CDR2 as YFSETQ. The CDR3 DNA is TGCGCCAGCATGTCCGGCTACAATGAGCAGTTCTTC. Encoded protein: CASMSGYNEQFF.